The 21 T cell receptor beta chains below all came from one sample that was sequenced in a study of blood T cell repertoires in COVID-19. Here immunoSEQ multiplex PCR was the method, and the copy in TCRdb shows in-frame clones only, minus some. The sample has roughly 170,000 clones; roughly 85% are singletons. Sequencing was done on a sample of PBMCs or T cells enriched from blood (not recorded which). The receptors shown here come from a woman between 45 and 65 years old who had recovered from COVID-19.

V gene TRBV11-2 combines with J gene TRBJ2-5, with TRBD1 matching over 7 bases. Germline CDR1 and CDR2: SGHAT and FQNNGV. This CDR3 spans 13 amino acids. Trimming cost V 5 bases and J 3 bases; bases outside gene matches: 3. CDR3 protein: CASSHGTEETQYF. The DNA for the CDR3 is TGTGCCAGCAGCCATGGGACAGAAGAGACCCAGTACTTC.

The CDR3 DNA reads TGTGCCAGCAGCGCACAGGGAAGACGGAACATTCAGTACTTC. Encoded protein: CASSAQGRRNIQYF. This chain connects TRBV13 to TRBJ2-4, with TRBD1 as a possible D gene (6 bases). This CDR3 is built from 14 residues. The germline V gene has CDR1 PRHDT and CDR2 FYEKMQ (reference sequence). The germline V and J ends were trimmed by 5 bases and 7 bases, with 15 bases remaining between them.

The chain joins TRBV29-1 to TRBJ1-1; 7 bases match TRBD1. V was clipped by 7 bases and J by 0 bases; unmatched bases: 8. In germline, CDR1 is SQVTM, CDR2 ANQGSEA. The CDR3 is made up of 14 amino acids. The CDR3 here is CSGDRTYMNTEAFF. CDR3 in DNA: TGCAGCGGGGACAGAACCTACATGAACACTGAAGCTTTCTTT.

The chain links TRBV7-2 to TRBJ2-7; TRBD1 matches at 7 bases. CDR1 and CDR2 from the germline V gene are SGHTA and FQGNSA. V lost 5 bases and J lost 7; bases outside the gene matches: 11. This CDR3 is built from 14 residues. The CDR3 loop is CASSPRTGPGEQYV. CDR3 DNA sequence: TGTGCCAGCAGCCCCAGGACAGGCCCCGGGGAGCAGTACGTC.

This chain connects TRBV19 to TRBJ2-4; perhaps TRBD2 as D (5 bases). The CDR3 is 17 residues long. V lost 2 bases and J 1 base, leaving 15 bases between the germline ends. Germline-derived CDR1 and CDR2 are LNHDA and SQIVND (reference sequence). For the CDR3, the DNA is TGTGCCAGTAGTATAAAAGTCGGGGTATGGGCCAAAAACATTCAGTACTTC. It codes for CASSIKVGVWAKNIQYF. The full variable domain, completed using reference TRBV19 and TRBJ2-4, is DGGITQSPKYLFRKEGQNVTLSCEQNLNHDAMYWYRQDPGQGLRLIYYSQIVNDFQKGDIAEGYSVSREKKESFPLTVTSAQKNPTAFYLCASSIKVGVWAKNIQYFGAGTRLSVL.

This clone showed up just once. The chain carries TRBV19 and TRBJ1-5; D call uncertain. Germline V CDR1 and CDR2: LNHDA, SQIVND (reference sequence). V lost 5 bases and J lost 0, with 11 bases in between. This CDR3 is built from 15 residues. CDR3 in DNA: TGTGCCAGTAGTGTGAGCCTTCTTAGCAATCAGCCCCAGCATTTT. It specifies CASSVSLLSNQPQHF.

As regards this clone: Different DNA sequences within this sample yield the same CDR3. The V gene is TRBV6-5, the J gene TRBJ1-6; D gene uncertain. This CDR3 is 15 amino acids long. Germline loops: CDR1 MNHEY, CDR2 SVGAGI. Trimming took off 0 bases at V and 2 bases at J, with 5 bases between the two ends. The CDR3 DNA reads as TGTGCCAGCAGTTACTCGGGAGCCTATAATTCACCCCTCCACTTT. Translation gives CASSYSGAYNSPLHF.

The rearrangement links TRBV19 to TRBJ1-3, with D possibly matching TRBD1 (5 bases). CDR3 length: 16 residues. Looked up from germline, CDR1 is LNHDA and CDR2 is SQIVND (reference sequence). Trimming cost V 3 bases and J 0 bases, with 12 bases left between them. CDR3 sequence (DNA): TGTGCCAGTAGTATCTGGGGCAGGAGCTCTGGAAACACCATATATTTT. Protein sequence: CASSIWGRSSGNTIYF.

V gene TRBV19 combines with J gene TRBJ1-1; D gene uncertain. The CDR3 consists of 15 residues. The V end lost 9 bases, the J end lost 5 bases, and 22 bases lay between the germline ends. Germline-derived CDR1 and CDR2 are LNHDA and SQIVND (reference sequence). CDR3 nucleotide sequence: TGTGCCAGCCGAAAACAGACCCCCACGGGGACTGAAGCTTTCTTT. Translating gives CASRKQTPTGTEAFF.

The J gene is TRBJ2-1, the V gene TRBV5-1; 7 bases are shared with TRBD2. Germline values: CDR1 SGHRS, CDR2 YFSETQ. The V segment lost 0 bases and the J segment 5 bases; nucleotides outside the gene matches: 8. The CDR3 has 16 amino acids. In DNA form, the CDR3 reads TGCGCCAGCAGCTTGGGAGGGAGGGCCTCGCACAATGAGCAGTTCTTC. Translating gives CASSLGGRASHNEQFF.

The DNA of the CDR3 is TGTGCCAGCAGTCGAAACAGGAGGGCCCAGCCCCAGCATTTT. It specifies CASSRNRRAQPQHF. The chain joins TRBV6-2 or TRBV6-3 to TRBJ1-5; D may be TRBD1 (5 bases). Germline V gene data show CDR1 as MNHEY and CDR2 as SVGEGT. Trimming left V 5 bases short and J 7 bases short, with 15 bases between. CDR3 size: 14 residues.

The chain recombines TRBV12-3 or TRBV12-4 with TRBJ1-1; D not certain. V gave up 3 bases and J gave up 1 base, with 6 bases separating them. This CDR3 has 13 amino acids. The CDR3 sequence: CASSFNGNTEAFF. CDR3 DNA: TGTGCCAGCAGTTTTAACGGGAACACTGAAGCTTTCTTT.

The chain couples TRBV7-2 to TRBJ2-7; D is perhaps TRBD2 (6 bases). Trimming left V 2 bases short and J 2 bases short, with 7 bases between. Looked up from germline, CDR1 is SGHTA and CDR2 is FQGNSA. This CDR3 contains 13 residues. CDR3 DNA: TGTGCCAGCAGCTTATCGGGAGCCTACGAGCAGTACGTC. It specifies CASSLSGAYEQYV.

The CDR3: CASIAGTYGAYGYTF. CDR3 coding DNA: TGTGCCAGTATCGCCGGGACATACGGGGCCTATGGCTACACCTTC. The V call is TRBV19, the J call TRBJ1-2; a weak D match, TRBD1 (6 bases). V lost 7 bases and J lost 4, with 19 bases in between. Germline CDR1 LNHDA, CDR2 SQIVND (reference sequence). The CDR3 spans 15 residues.

The CDR3, as DNA: TGTGCCAGCAGCTTAGATCCGGGACAGGGCCTCCGGACCCAGTACTTC. It yields the protein CASSLDPGQGLRTQYF. This chain joins TRBV7-2 and TRBJ2-5; TRBD1 matches at 9 bases. V lost 1 base and J lost 7; bases outside the gene matches: 10. Germline V lookup: CDR1 SGHTA, CDR2 FQGNSA. The CDR3 is made up of 16 amino acids.

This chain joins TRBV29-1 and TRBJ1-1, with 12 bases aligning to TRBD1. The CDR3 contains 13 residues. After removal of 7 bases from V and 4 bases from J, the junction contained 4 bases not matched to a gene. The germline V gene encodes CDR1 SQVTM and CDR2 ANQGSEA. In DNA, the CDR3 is TGCAGCGGGGGACAGGGGGCAGGCACTGAAGCTTTCTTT. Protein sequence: CSGGQGAGTEAFF.

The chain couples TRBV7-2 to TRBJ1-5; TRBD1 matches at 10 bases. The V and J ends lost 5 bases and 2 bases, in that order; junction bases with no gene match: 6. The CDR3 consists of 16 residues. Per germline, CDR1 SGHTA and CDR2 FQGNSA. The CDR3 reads CASSPGTGAGNQPQHF. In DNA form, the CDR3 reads TGTGCCAGCAGCCCCGGGACAGGGGCAGGCAATCAGCCCCAGCATTTT.

For the CDR3, the DNA is TGTGCCAGCAGACCTAGACAGGCCAAGCTAACTGAAGCTTTCTTT. Translated, it gives CASRPRQAKLTEAFF. This chain uses TRBV7-2 with TRBJ1-1; D might be TRBD1 (6 bases). The CDR3 extends over 15 amino acids. Trimming pared 6 bases from V and 5 bases from J, leaving 19 bases between. Germline V gene lookup returns CDR1 SGHTA and CDR2 FQGNSA.

This CDR3 is CASSPNSGDSSYNEQFF. CDR3 DNA: TGTGCCAGCTCACCGAATAGCGGGGATAGCTCCTACAATGAGCAGTTCTTC. The gene calls are TRBV18 and TRBJ2-1; 8 nucleotides line up with TRBD2. CDR3 length: 17 residues. Germline loops: CDR1 KGHSH, CDR2 LQKENI. V dropped 3 bases and J dropped 0; count of bases not matched to a gene: 7.

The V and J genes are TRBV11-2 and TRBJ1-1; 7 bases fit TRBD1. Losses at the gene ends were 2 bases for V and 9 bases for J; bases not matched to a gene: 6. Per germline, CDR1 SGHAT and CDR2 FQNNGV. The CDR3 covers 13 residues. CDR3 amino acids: CASSLLGTAKAFF. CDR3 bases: TGTGCCAGCAGCTTATTAGGGACAGCTAAAGCTTTCTTT.

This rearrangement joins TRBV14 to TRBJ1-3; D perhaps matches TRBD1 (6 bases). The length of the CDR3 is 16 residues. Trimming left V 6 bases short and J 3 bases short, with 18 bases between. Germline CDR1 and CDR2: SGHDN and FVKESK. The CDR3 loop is CASRPLAQGLGNTIYF. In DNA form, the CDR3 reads TGTGCCAGCAGACCTTTGGCACAGGGTCTTGGAAACACCATATATTTT.